This passage covers 22 T cell receptor beta chains from one sample sequenced in a study of cytomegalovirus exposure and HLA in healthy donors. Profiling relied on immunoSEQ multiplex PCR, and the TCRdb table lists in-frame clones only, not all of them. The sample has 250,000 to 300,000 clones; 65% to 90% are singletons. The source material was PBMCs. The source is a woman aged 18-30 years in good health and CMV-seronegative.

This clone was detected only once. CDR3 DNA: TGTGCCACCGGGACAGGGCAGAAGAACACCGGGGAGCTGTTTTTT. Translation: CATGTGQKNTGELFF. The rearrangement uses TRBV15 and TRBJ2-2, with TRBD1 matching 9 bases. V trimming: 8 bases; J trimming: 1 base; junction bases outside the gene matches: 5. Germline V gene lookup returns CDR1 LNHNV and CDR2 YYDKDF (reference sequence). This CDR3 region has 15 residues.

In its sample, this clone was seen a few times. The CDR3 DNA sequence: TGCGCCAGCACCGACAGGGGCAACGAGCAGTACTTC. Its protein is CASTDRGNEQYF. J is TRBJ2-7 and V is TRBV5-1; TRBD1 aligns across 8 bases. Per the germline V gene, CDR1 is SGHRS and CDR2 is YFSETQ. The length of the CDR3 is 12 residues. V lost 6 bases, J lost 5 bases, and 4 bases stayed unmatched. Using reference TRBV5-1 and TRBJ2-7 for the parts outside the CDR3, the full variable domain is KAGVTQTPRYLIKTRGQQVTLSCSPISGHRSVSWYQQTPGQGLQFLFEYFSETQRNKGNFPGRFSGRQFSNSRSEMNVSTLELGDSALYLCASTDRGNEQYFGPGTRLTVT.

The V call is TRBV29-1, the J call TRBJ2-2; 10 bases map to TRBD1. The V gene end was trimmed by 3 bases and the J gene end by 5 bases; junction bases not matched to a gene: 3. The germline CDR1 and CDR2 sequences are SQVTM and ANQGSEA. This CDR3 comprises 14 residues. DNA of the CDR3: TGCAGCGTTGATGGGACAGGGGCTACCGGGGAGCTGTTTTTT. It codes for CSVDGTGATGELFF.

This chain links TRBV5-1 with TRBJ1-1, with 10 bases matching TRBD1. From germline, CDR1 is SGHRS and CDR2 YFSETQ. The CDR3 covers 15 residues. The V and J ends lost 2 bases and 5 bases, in that order; junction bases with no gene match: 6. The CDR3 protein is CASSFDWTGGTEAFF. CDR3 sequence (DNA): TGCGCCAGCAGCTTCGACTGGACAGGGGGTACTGAAGCTTTCTTT.

The V and J genes are TRBV6-5 and TRBJ2-1, with TRBD2 identical over 11 bases. From germline, CDR1 is MNHEY and CDR2 SVGAGI. The trim removed 0 bases at V and 9 bases at J, leaving 4 bases unmatched. The CDR3 length is 15 residues. The CDR3 reads CASSYSSGRAGEQFF. The CDR3 DNA is TGTGCCAGCAGTTACTCTAGCGGGAGGGCGGGTGAGCAGTTCTTC.

The chain links TRBV28 to TRBJ1-5, with D unclear. Trimming stripped 5 bases from V and 8 bases from J, with 13 bases between. Germline CDR1 MDHEN, CDR2 SYDVKM. This CDR3 region has 13 residues. The CDR3 DNA reads as TGTGCCAGCAGTCCGCCCCAGAGGGAGCCCCAGCATTTT. This translates into CASSPPQREPQHF.

This rearrangement joins TRBV27 to TRBJ1-4, with a tentative D call TRBD1 (5 bases). The CDR3 extends over 14 amino acids. V was pared by 2 bases and J by 8 bases, with 12 bases between. The germline V gene encodes CDR1 MNHEY and CDR2 SMNVEV (reference sequence). The CDR3 region is CASSLGQGGEKLFF. The CDR3, as DNA: TGTGCCAGCAGTTTAGGGCAGGGTGGCGAAAAACTGTTTTTT.

This chain uses TRBV5-4 with TRBJ2-2; 14 bases line up with TRBD2. The V gene end was trimmed by 3 bases and the J gene end by 8 bases; junction bases not matched to a gene: 6. Germline V gene sequence: CDR1 SGHNT, CDR2 YYREEE (reference sequence). CDR3 length: 16 residues. The CDR3 reads CASSSETSGRGGELFF. The DNA for the CDR3 is TGTGCCAGCAGCTCAGAGACTAGCGGGAGGGGAGGGGAGCTGTTTTTT.

The chain couples TRBV27 to TRBJ1-2; D possibly corresponds to TRBD1 (5 bases). The CDR3 sequence is 15 residues long. V dropped 6 bases and J dropped 4 bases, with 18 bases sitting between them. Per germline, CDR1 MNHEY and CDR2 SMNVEV (reference sequence). CDR3 sequence reads: CASSPTPTAFYGYTF. The CDR3 DNA follows: TGTGCCAGCAGCCCAACCCCGACAGCTTTCTATGGCTACACCTTC.

This chain joins TRBV18 and TRBJ2-7, with D tentatively TRBD1 (5 bases). Germline CDR1 reads KGHSH; CDR2 reads LQKENI. The ends were cut back, 0 bases at V and 3 bases at J, with 6 bases in the middle. The CDR3 totals 13 residues. CDR3 amino acids: CASSPPDSYEQYF. The CDR3 DNA reads as TGTGCCAGCTCACCACCCGACAGCTACGAGCAGTACTTC. Drawing the rest from reference TRBV18 and TRBJ2-7, the complete variable domain is NAGVMQNPRHLVRRRGQEARLRCSPMKGHSHVYWYRQLPEEGLKFMVYLQKENIIDESGMPKERFSAEFPKEGPSILRIQQVVRGDSAAYFCASSPPDSYEQYFGPGTRLTVT.

The chain is built from TRBV27 and TRBJ1-1; 8 bases agree with TRBD1. CDR1 is MNHEY and CDR2 is SMNVEV in the germline V gene (reference sequence). Losses at the gene ends were 4 bases for V and 2 bases for J; bases not matched to a gene: 3. The CDR3 sequence is 14 residues long. The CDR3 nucleotides read TGTGCCAGCAGTTCCGACAGGGGTAACACTGAAGCTTTCTTT. Protein product: CASSSDRGNTEAFF.

In this sample, this clone turned up a few times. The rearrangement uses TRBV5-1 and TRBJ1-2; TRBD1 agrees at 7 bases. Germline V gene lookup returns CDR1 SGHRS and CDR2 YFSETQ. J gave up 6 bases and V 3 bases, and 5 bases lay outside the gene matches. The CDR3 is 13 residues long. The CDR3 loop reads CASSSQGDDGYTF. The CDR3 DNA follows: TGCGCCAGCAGCTCCCAGGGGGACGATGGCTACACCTTC.

V usage is TRBV7-9 and J usage is TRBJ1-4; no definite D call. The CDR3 consists of 14 residues. V lost 1 base, J lost 6 bases, and 9 bases lay in between. The germline V gene has CDR1 SEHNR and CDR2 FQNEAQ (reference sequence). The CDR3: CASSLVPGDEKLFF. CDR3 sequence (DNA): TGTGCCAGCAGCTTAGTTCCCGGTGATGAAAAACTGTTTTTT.

This chain links TRBV9 with TRBJ1-3, with 7 bases aligning to TRBD1. There are 14 residues in the CDR3. The V and J ends lost 4 bases and 8 bases, in that order; junction bases with no gene match: 9. From germline, CDR1 is SGDLS and CDR2 YYNGEE. CDR3 in amino acids: CASSLRTGYDTIYF. The CDR3 nucleotides are TGTGCCAGCAGCCTCCGGACAGGTTACGACACCATATATTTT.

Here the CDR3 reads CASSPPGASDTQYF. CDR3 in DNA: TGTGCCAGCTCACCACCGGGAGCGTCAGATACGCAGTATTTT. The rearrangement links TRBV18 to TRBJ2-3, with a tentative D call TRBD2 (5 bases). This CDR3 is 14 amino acids long. Trimming cost V 0 bases and J 4 bases, with 8 bases left between them. CDR1 is KGHSH and CDR2 is LQKENI in the germline V gene.

V is TRBV7-2 and J is TRBJ2-6; 11 nucleotides line up with TRBD2. Losses at the gene ends were 3 bases for V and 0 bases for J; bases not matched to a gene: 4. CDR1 is SGHTA, CDR2 FQGNSA, per germline. The CDR3 totals 18 residues. CDR3 region: CASSFSGTSGSGANVLTF. CDR3 sequence (DNA): TGTGCCAGCAGCTTTTCCGGGACTAGCGGCTCTGGGGCCAACGTCCTGACTTTC.

This clone was recorded only once. This chain links TRBV5-1 with TRBJ1-1; D is ambiguous. Germline V CDR1 and CDR2: SGHRS, YFSETQ. The V gene lost 0 bases and the J gene lost 3 bases, with 15 bases spanning the gap. CDR3 length: 16 amino acids. CDR3 DNA: TGCGCCAGCAGCTTGGCCACTCCGATTAAAGACACTGAAGCTTTCTTT. It translates to CASSLATPIKDTEAFF. The full variable domain, its missing parts supplied by reference TRBV5-1 and TRBJ1-1, is KAGVTQTPRYLIKTRGQQVTLSCSPISGHRSVSWYQQTPGQGLQFLFEYFSETQRNKGNFPGRFSGRQFSNSRSEMNVSTLELGDSALYLCASSLATPIKDTEAFFGQGTRLTVV.

J is TRBJ2-7 and V is TRBV9; possibly TRBD2 for D (6 bases). Trimming cost V 3 bases and J 5 bases, with 18 bases left between them. This CDR3 has 15 amino acids. Germline CDR1 is SGDLS and CDR2 is YYNGEE. In DNA form, the CDR3 reads TGTGCCAGCAGCGACCGCGGGGACTTGAGGGACGAGCAGTACTTC. Translating it yields CASSDRGDLRDEQYF. Together with reference TRBV9 and TRBJ2-7, the CDR3 gives the full variable domain: DSGVTQTPKHLITATGQRVTLRCSPRSGDLSVYWYQQSLDQGLQFLIQYYNGEERAKGNILERFSAQQFPDLHSELNLSSLELGDSALYFCASSDRGDLRDEQYFGPGTRLTVT.

This chain uses TRBV5-1 with TRBJ2-5; TRBD2 is a possible D gene (5 bases). With 0 bases removed from V and 3 bases from J, the gap between germline ends came to 9 bases. In germline, CDR1 is SGHRS, CDR2 YFSETQ. This CDR3 comprises 14 residues. The CDR3 bases are TGCGCCAGCAGCTTGGCTCCCGGGGAAGAGACCCAGTACTTC. This codes for CASSLAPGEETQYF.

This rearrangement joins TRBV4-1 to TRBJ1-5; 12 bases are a match to TRBD1. The CDR3 has 19 residues. The V gene end was trimmed by 0 bases and the J gene end by 5 bases; junction bases not matched to a gene: 11. The germline CDR1 and CDR2 sequences are MGHRA and YSYEKL. CDR3 DNA sequence: TGCGCCAGCAGCCAAGATCCAACCCGGGACAGGGGGCGCGATCAGCCCCAGCATTTT. This sequence encodes CASSQDPTRDRGRDQPQHF.

The rearrangement links TRBV18 to TRBJ2-5; a weak D match, TRBD2 (7 bases). This CDR3 comprises 18 residues. V shed 3 bases and J shed 5 bases, with 25 bases lying between them. Germline CDR1 KGHSH, CDR2 LQKENI. The CDR3 loop is CASSPDSSGEWQGETQYF. The CDR3 DNA reads as TGTGCCAGCTCACCCGATTCTAGCGGAGAATGGCAGGGGGAGACCCAGTACTTC.

The chain recombines TRBV5-6 with TRBJ1-1; 8 bases line up with TRBD1. CDR1 and CDR2 (germline): SGHDT, YYEEEE. The CDR3 totals 14 residues. Trimming at V came to 1 base and at J to 4 bases, leaving 3 bases not matched to a gene. The CDR3 loop is CASSLWGTGTEAFF. The CDR3, as DNA: TGTGCCAGCAGCTTGTGGGGGACAGGCACTGAAGCTTTCTTT. Supplemented by reference TRBV5-6 and TRBJ1-1, the full variable domain reads DAGVTQSPTHLIKTRGQQVTLRCSPKSGHDTVSWYQQALGQGPQFIFQYYEEEERQRGNFPDRFSGHQFPNYSSELNVNALLLGDSALYLCASSLWGTGTEAFFGQGTRLTVV.